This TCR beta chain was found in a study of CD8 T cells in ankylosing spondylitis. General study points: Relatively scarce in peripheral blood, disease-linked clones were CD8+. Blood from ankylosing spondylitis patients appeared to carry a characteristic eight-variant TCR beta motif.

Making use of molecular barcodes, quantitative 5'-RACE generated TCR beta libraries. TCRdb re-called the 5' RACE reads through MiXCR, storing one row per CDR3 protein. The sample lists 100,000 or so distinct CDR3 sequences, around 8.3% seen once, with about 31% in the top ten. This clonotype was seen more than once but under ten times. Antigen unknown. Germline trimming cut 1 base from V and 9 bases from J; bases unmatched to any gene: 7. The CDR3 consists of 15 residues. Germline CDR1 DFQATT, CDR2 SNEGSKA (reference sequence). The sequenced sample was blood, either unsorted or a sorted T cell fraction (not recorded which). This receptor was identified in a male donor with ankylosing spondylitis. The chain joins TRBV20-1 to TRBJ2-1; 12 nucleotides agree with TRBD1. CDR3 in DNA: TGCAGTGCTAGAGGGGATGGGACAGGGGGCATTGAGCAGTTCTTC. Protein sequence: CSARGDGTGGIEQFF.